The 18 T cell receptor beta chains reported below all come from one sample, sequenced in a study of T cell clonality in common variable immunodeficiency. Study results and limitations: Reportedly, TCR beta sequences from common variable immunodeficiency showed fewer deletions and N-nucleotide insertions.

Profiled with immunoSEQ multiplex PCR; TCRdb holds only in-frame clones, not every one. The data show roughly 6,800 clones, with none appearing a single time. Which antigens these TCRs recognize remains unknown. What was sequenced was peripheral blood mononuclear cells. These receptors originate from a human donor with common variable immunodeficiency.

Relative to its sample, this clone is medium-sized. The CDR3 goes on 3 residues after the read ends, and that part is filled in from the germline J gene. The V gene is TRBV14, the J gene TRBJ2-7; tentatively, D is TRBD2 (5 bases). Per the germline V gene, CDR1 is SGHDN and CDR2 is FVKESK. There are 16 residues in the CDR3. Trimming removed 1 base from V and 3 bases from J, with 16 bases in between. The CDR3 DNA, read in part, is TGTGCCAGCAGCCAAGGGGAAGGATTCGGGGACTACGAG. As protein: CASSQGEGFGDYE. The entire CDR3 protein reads CASSQGEGFGDYEQYF. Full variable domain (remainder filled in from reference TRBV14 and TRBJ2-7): EAGVTQFPSHSVIEKGQTVTLRCDPISGHDNLYWYRRVMGKEIKFLLHFVKESKQDESGMPNNRFLAERTGGTYSTLKVQPAELEDSGVYFCASSQGEGFGDYEQYFGPGTRLTVT.

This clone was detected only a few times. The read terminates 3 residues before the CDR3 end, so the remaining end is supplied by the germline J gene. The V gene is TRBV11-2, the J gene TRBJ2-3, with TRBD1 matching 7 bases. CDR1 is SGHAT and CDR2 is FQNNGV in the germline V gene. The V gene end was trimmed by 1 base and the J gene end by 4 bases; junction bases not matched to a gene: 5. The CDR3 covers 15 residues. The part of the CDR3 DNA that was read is TGTGCCAGCAGCTTAGGGACGACAGGGTCAGATACG. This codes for CASSLGTTGSDT. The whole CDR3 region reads CASSLGTTGSDTQYF.

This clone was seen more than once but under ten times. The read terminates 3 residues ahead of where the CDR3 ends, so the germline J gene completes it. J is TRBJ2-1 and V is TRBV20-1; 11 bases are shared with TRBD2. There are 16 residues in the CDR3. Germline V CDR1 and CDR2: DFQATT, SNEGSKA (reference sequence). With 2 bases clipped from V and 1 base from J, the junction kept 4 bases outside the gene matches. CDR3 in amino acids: CSARPRTSGSYNEQFF. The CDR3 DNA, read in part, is TGCAGTGCTAGACCCCGGACTAGCGGGTCCTACAATGAG.

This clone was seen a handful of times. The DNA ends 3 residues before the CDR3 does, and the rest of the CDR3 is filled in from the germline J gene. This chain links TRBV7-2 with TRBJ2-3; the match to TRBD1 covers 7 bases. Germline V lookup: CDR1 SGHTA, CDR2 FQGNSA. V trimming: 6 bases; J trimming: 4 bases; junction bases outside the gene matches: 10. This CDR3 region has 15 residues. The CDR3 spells CASSWRQGRADTQYF. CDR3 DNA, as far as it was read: TGTGCCAGCAGTTGGAGACAGGGTCGGGCAGATACG.

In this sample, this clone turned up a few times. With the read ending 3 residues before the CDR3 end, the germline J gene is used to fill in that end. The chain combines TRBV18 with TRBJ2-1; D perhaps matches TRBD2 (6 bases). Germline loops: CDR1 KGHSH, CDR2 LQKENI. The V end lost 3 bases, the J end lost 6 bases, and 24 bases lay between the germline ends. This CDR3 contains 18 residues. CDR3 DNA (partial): TGTGCCAGCTCACCCAATCCCCTAGCCCCGGGGGTCCCCAATGAG. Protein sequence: CASSPNPLAPGVPNE. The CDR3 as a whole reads CASSPNPLAPGVPNEQFF. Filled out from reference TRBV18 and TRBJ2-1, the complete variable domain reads NAGVMQNPRHLVRRRGQEARLRCSPMKGHSHVYWYRQLPEEGLKFMVYLQKENIIDESGMPKERFSAEFPKEGPSILRIQQVVRGDSAAYFCASSPNPLAPGVPNEQFFGPGTRLTVL.

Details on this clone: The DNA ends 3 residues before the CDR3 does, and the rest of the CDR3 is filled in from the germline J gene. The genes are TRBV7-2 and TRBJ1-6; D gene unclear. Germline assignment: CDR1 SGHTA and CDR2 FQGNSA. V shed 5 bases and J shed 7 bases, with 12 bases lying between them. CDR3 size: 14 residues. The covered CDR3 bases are TGTGCCAGCAGCCCCGACATTTTGAATTCACCC. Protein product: CASSPDILNSP. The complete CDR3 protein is CASSPDILNSPLHF.

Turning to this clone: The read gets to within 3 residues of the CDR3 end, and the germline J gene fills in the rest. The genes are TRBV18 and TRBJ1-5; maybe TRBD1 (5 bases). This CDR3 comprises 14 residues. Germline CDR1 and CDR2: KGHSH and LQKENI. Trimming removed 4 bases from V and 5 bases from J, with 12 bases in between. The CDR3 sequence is CASSLLGGDQPQHF. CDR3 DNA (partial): TGTGCCAGCTCACTTTTGGGGGGAGATCAGCCC.

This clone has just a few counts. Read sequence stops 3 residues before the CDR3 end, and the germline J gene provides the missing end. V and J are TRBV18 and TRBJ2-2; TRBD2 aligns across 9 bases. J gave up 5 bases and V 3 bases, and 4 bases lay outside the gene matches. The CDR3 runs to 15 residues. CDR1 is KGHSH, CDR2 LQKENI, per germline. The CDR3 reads CASSPSGSGTGELFF. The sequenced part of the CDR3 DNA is TGTGCCAGCTCACCTAGCGGGAGCGGTACCGGGGAG.

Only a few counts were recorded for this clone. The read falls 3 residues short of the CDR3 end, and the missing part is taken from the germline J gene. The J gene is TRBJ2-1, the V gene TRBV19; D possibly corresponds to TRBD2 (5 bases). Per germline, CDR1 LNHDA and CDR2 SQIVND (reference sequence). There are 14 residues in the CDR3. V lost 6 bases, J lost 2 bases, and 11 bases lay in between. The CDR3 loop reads CASRISEAYNEQFF. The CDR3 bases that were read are TGTGCCAGTAGAATTAGCGAAGCCTACAATGAG.

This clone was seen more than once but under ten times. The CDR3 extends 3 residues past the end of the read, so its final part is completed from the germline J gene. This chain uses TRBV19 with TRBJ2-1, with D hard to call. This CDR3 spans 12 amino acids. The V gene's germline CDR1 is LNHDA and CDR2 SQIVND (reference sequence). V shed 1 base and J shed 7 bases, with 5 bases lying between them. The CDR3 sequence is CASSIVLNEQFF. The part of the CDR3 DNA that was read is TGTGCCAGTAGTATAGTCTTAAATGAG.

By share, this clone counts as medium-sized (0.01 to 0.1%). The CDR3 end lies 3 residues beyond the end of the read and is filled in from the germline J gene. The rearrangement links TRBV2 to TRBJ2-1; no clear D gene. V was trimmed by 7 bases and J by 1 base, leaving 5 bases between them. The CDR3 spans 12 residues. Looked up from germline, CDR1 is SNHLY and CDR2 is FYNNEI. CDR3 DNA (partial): TGTGCCAGCACTCGGTCCTACAATGAG. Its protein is CASTRSYNE. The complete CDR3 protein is CASTRSYNEQFF.

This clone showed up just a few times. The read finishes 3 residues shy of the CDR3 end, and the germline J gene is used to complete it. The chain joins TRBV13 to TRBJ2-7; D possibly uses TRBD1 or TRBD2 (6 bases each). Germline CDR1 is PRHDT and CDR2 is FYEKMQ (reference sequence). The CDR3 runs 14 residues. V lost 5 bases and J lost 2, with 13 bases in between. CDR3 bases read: TGTGCCAGCAGCCCGACGGAGGGGGCCTACGAG. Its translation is CASSPTEGAYE. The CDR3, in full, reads CASSPTEGAYEQYF. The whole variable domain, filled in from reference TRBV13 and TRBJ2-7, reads AAGVIQSPRHLIKEKRETATLKCYPIPRHDTVYWYQQGPGQDPQFLISFYEKMQSDKGSIPDRFSAQQFSDYHSELNMSSLELGDSALYFCASSPTEGAYEQYFGPGTRLTVT.

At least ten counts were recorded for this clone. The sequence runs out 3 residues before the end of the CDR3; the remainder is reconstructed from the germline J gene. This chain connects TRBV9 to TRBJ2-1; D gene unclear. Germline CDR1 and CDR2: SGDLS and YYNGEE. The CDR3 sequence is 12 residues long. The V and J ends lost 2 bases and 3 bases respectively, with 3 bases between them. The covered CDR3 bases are TGTGCCAGCAGCGTTAACTACAATGAG. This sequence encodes CASSVNYNE. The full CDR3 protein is CASSVNYNEQFF.

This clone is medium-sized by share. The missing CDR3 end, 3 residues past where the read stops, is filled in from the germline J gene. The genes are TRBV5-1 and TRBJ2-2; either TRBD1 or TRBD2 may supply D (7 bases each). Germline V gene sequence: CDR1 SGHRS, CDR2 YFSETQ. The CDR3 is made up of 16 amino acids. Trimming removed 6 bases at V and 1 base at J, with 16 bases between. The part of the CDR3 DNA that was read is TGCGCCAGCATGGAGGGAGGGACAGAGAACACCGGGGAG. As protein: CASMEGGTENTGE. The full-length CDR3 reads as CASMEGGTENTGELFF.

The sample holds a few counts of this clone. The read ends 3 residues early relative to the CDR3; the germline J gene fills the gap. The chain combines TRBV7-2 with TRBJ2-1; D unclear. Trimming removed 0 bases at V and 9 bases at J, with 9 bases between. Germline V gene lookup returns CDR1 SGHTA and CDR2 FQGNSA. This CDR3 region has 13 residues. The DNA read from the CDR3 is TGTGCCAGCAGCTTAGCAAGCCCGGGTGAG. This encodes CASSLASPGE. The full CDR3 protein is CASSLASPGEQFF.

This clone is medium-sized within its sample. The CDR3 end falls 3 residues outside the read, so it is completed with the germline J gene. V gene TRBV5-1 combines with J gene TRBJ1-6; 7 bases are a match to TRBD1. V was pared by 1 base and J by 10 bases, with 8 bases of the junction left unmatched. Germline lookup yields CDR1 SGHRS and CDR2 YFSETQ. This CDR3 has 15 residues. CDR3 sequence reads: CASSLTGQVKSPLHF. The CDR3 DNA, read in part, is TGCGCCAGCAGCTTGACCGGACAGGTCAAATCACCC.

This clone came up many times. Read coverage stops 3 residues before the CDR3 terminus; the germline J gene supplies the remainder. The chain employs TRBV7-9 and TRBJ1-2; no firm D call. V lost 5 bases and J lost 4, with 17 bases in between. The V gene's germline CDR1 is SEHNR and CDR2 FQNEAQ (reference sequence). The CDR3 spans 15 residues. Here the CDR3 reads CASSPGSGLGYGYTF. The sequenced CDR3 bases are TGTGCCAGCAGCCCCGGTTCTGGCCTAGGCTATGGC.

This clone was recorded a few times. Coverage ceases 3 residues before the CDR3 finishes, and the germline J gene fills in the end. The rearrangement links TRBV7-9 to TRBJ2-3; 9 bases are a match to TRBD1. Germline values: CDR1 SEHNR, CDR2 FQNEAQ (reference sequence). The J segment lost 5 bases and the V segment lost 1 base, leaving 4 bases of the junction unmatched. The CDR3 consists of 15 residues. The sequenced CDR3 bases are TGTGCCAGCAGCTTAGGGGGACAGGGTTTAGATACG. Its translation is CASSLGGQGLDT. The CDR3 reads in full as CASSLGGQGLDTQYF.